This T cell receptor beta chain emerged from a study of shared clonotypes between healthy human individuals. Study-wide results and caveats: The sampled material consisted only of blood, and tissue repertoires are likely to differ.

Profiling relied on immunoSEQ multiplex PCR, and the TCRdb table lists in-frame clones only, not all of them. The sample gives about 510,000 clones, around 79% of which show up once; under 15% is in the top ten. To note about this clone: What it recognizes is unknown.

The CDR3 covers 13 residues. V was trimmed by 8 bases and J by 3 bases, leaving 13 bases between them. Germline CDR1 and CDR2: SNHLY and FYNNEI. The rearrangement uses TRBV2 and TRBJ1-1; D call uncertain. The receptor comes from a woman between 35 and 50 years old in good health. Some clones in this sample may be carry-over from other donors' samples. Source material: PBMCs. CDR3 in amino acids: CASRFQRDTEAFF. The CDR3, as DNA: TGTGCCAGCCGGTTCCAGAGGGACACTGAAGCTTTCTTT.